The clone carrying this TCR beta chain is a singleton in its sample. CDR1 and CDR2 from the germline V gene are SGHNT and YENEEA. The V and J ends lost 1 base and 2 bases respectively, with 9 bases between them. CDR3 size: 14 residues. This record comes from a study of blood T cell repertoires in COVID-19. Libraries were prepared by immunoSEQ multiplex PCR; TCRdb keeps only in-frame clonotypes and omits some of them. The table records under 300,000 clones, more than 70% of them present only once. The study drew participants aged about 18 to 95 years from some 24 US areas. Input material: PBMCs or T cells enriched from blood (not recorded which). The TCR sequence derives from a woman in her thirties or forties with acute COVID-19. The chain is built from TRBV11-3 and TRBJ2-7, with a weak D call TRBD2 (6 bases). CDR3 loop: CASSLGAGPYEQYV. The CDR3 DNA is TGTGCCAGCAGCTTAGGGGCGGGGCCCTACGAGCAGTACGTC.